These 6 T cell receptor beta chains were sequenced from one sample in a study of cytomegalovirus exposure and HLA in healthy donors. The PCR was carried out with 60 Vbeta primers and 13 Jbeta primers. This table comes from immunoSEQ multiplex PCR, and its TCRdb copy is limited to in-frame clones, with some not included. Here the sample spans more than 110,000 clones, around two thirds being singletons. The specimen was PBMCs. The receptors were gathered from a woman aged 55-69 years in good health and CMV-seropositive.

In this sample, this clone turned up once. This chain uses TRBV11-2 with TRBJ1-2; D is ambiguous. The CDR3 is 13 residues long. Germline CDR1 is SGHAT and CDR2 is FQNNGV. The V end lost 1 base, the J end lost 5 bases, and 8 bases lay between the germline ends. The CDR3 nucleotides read TGTGCCAGCAGCTTAGGTATGGCATATGGCTACACCTTC. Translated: CASSLGMAYGYTF.

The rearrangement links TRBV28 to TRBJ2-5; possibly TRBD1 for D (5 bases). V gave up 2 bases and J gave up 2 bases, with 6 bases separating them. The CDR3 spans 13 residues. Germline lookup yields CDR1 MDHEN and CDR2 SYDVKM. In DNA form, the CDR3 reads TGTGCCAGCAGTTTAGGACATCAAGAGACCCAGTACTTC. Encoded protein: CASSLGHQETQYF.

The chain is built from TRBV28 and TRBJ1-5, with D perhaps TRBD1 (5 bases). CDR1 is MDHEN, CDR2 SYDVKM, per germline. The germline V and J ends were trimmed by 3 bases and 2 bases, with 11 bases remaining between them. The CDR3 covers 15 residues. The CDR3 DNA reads TGTGCCAGCAGTTTTAGGGGTAGGGGCAATCAGCCCCAGCATTTT. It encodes CASSFRGRGNQPQHF.

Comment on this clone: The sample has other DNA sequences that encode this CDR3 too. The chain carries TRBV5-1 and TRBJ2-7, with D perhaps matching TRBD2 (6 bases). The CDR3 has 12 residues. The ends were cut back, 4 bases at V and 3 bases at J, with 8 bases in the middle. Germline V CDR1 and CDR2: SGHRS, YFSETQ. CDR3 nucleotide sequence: TGCGCCAGCAGCCCGCGGGGCTACGAGCAGTACTTC. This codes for CASSPRGYEQYF.

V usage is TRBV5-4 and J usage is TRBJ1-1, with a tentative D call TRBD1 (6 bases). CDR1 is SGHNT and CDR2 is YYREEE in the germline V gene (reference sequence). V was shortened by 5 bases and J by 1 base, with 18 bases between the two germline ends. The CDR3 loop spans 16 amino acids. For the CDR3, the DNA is TGTGCCAGCAGTTCAGCTCTGGGACAAGCGAACACTGAAGCTTTCTTT. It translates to CASSSALGQANTEAFF.

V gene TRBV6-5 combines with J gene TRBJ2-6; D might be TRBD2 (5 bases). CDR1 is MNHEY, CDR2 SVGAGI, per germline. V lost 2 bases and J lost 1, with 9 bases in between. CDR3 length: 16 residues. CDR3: CASSYSGPSGANVLTF. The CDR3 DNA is TGTGCCAGCAGTTACAGCGGACCATCTGGGGCCAACGTCCTGACTTTC.